A selection of T cell receptor beta chains follows, all from one sample in a study of STAT5B mutations in CD4+ large granular lymphocyte leukemia. The protocol was immunoSEQ multiplex PCR, while the TCRdb copy is restricted to in-frame clones and leaves out a portion. The sample lists approximately 49,000 clones; roughly 72% were seen once. Sequences were obtained from CD4+ T cells from blood buffy coats. The receptor source for this set is a human donor in good health. The CDR3 runs from the conserved cysteine through the conserved F or W. The order of the fields is J gene, CDR3 length, D gene, clone size, V gene, CDR3 protein, CDR3 DNA. D genes are given only for firm matches. For some rows the clone size is stated as once, few or many, or as a class when expanded; others skip it.

>TRBJ1-1|13|TRBD1|few|TRBV10-3
CAISGTGVTEAFF
TGTGCCATCAGTGGGACAGGGGTGACTGAAGCTTTCTTT
>TRBJ1-2|12|.|.|TRBV7-8
CASSPGGYGYTF
TGTGCCAGCAGCCCCGGTGGCTATGGCTACACCTTC
>TRBJ2-5|16|.|.|TRBV7-2
CASSIARLVGRETQYF
TGTGCCAGCAGCATCGCCCGACTCGTCGGTCGGGAGACCCAGTACTTC
>TRBJ2-3|12|.|.|TRBV29-1
CSVGLPGDTQYF
TGCAGCGTTGGCCTCCCTGGGGATACGCAGTATTTT
>TRBJ2-2|11|.|.|TRBV28
CASSLYGELFF
TGTGCCAGCAGTTTATACGGGGAGCTGTTTTTT
>TRBJ2-2|14|TRBD1|.|TRBV27
CASRLVGGGGELFF
TGTGCCAGCAGACTAGTAGGGGGCGGCGGGGAGCTGTTTTTT
>TRBJ1-4|15|.|few|TRBV7-9
CASSLPGAPREKLFF
TGTGCCAGCAGCTTACCTGGGGCGCCTAGGGAAAAACTGTTTTTT
>TRBJ2-1|14|TRBD2|.|TRBV6-6
CASITFGGANEQFF
TGTGCCAGCATTACTTTCGGGGGGGCCAATGAGCAGTTCTTC
>TRBJ1-4|13|.|.|TRBV2
CASTRATNEKLFF
TGTGCCAGCACAAGGGCAACTAATGAAAAACTGTTTTTT
>TRBJ1-1|16|.|.|TRBV28
CASSLSGTVMNTEAFF
TGTGCCAGCAGTTTATCGGGGACGGTTATGAACACTGAAGCTTTCTTT
>TRBJ2-3|14|.|.|TRBV5-4
CASSLAGPTDTQYF
TGTGCCAGCAGCTTGGCCGGCCCCACAGATACGCAGTATTTT
>TRBJ1-6|16|.|.|TRBV5-1
CASSLGQDSYNSPLHF
TGCGCCAGCAGCTTAGGCCAGGACTCCTATAATTCACCCCTCCACTTT
>TRBJ2-1|15|TRBD2|.|TRBV9
CASSVFSGGDNEQFF
TGTGCCAGCAGCGTGTTTAGCGGGGGGGACAATGAGCAGTTCTTC
>TRBJ2-5|13|.|.|TRBV19
CASGPPNQETQYF
TGTGCCAGTGGCCCCCCGAACCAAGAGACCCAGTACTTC
>TRBJ1-3|14|.|.|TRBV7-8
CASSPHGSGNTIYF
TGTGCCAGCAGCCCCCATGGCTCTGGAAACACCATATATTTT
>TRBJ2-3|15|.|.|TRBV23-1
CASSQQQSSTDTQYF
TGCGCCAGCAGTCAACAGCAGTCTAGCACAGATACGCAGTATTTT
>TRBJ2-5|14|TRBD2|.|TRBV2
CASRGLAGLETQYF
TGTGCCAGCAGGGGACTAGCGGGGTTGGAGACCCAGTACTTC
>TRBJ1-5|15|TRBD1|few|TRBV6-1
CASSIGQATYQPQHF
TGTGCCAGCAGCATCGGACAGGCTACTTATCAGCCCCAGCATTTT
>TRBJ2-5|14|TRBD2|few|TRBV5-6
CASRPVAGQETQYF
TGTGCCAGCAGACCTGTAGCGGGGCAAGAGACCCAGTACTTC
>TRBJ2-1|14|TRBD2|.|TRBV18
CASSRQRGGNEQFF
TGTGCCAGCTCACGCCAGCGGGGGGGCAATGAGCAGTTCTTC
>TRBJ1-5|13|.|few|TRBV6-6
CASKGGSNQPQHF
TGTGCCAGCAAGGGGGGGAGCAATCAGCCCCAGCATTTT
>TRBJ2-3|14|.|.|TRBV30
CAWSVLAGLDTQYF
TGTGCCTGGAGTGTACTGGCGGGGTTAGATACGCAGTATTTT
>TRBJ2-3|16|TRBD1|.|TRBV5-1
CASSRGQGPSTDTQYF
TGCGCCAGCAGCCGAGGACAGGGGCCCAGCACAGATACGCAGTATTTT
>TRBJ1-4|14|.|.|TRBV18
CASSLGRPGEKLFF
TGTGCCAGCTCACTGGGACGGCCGGGGGAAAAACTGTTTTTT
>TRBJ2-1|16|TRBD2|.|TRBV6-5
CASSYSSAGGGREQFF
TGTGCCAGCAGTTACTCCTCAGCGGGGGGAGGACGGGAGCAGTTCTTC
>TRBJ2-3|16|.|.|TRBV5-6
CASSLGRPRATDTQYF
TGTGCCAGCAGCCTTGGAAGGCCCCGGGCAACAGATACGCAGTATTTT
>TRBJ2-4|12|.|few|TRBV6-1
CASKKAKNIQYF
TGTGCCAGCAAAAAAGCCAAAAACATTCAGTACTTC
>TRBJ2-3|11|.|.|TRBV5-6
CASSLSDTQYF
TGTGCCAGCAGCTTGTCAGATACGCAGTATTTT
>TRBJ2-7|13|.|.|TRBV10-3
CAISPGQSYEQYF
TGTGCCATCAGCCCTGGACAGTCGTACGAGCAGTACTTC
>TRBJ1-1|14|.|.|TRBV16
CASSQSTGNTEAFF
TGTGCCAGCAGCCAGAGTACAGGCAACACTGAAGCTTTCTTT
>TRBJ2-4|19|.|.|TRBV9
CASSTRDTRSSLFKNIQYF
TGTGCCAGCAGCACCCGGGACACCCGATCCTCCCTTTTCAAAAACATTCAGTACTTC